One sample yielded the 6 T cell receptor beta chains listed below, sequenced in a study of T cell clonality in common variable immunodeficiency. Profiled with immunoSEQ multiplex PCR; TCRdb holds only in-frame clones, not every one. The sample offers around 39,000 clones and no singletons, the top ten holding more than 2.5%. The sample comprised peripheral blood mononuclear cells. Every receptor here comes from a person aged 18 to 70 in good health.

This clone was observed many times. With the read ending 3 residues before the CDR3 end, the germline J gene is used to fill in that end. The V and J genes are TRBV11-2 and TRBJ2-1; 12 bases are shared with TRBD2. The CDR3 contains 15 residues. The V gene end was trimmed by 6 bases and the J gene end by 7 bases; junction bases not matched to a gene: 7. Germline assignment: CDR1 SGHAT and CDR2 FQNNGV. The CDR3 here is CASRSGLAGENEQFF. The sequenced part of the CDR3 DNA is TGTGCCAGCAGATCGGGACTAGCGGGCGAAAATGAG. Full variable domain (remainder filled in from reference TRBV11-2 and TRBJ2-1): EAGVAQSPRYKIIEKRQSVAFWCNPISGHATLYWYQQILGQGPKLLIQFQNNGVVDDSQLPKDRFSAERLKGVDSTLKIQPAKLEDSAVYLCASRSGLAGENEQFFGPGTRLTVL.

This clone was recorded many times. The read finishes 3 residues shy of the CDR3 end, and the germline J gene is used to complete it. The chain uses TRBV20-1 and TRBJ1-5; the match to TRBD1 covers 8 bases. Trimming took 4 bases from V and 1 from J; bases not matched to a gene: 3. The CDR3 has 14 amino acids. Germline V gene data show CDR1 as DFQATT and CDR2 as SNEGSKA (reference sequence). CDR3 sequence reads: CSATYRGSNQPQHF. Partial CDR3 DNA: TGCAGTGCTACATACAGGGGGAGCAATCAGCCC.

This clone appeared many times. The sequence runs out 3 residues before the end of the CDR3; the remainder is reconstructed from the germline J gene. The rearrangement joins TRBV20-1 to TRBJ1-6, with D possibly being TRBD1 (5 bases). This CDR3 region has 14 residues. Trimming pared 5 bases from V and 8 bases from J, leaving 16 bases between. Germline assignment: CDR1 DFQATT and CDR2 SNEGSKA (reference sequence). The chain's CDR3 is CSAARDSRDSPLHF. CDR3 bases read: TGCAGTGCTGCTCGGGACTCCCGTGATTCACCC.

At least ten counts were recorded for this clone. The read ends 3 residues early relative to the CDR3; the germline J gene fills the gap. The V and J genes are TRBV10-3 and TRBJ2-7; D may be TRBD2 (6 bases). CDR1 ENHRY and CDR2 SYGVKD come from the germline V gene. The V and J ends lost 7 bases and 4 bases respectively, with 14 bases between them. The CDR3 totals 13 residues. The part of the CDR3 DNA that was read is TGTGCCATCACGGGGGACCCTCCGTACGAG. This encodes CAITGDPPYE. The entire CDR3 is CAITGDPPYEQYF.

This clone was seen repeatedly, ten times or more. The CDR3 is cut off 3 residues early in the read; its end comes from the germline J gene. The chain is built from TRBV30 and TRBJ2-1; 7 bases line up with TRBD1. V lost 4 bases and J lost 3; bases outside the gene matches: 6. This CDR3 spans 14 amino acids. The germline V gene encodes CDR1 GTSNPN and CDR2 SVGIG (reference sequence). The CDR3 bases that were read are TGTGCCTGGAATAGGCGGACAGGCTACAATGAG. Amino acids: CAWNRRTGYNE. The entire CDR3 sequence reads CAWNRRTGYNEQFF. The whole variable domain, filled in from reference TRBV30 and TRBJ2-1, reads SQTIHQWPATLVQPVGSPLSLECTVEGTSNPNLYWYRQAAGRGLQLLFYSVGIGQISSEVPQNLSASRPQDRQFILSSKKLLLSDSGFYLCAWNRRTGYNEQFFGPGTRLTVL.

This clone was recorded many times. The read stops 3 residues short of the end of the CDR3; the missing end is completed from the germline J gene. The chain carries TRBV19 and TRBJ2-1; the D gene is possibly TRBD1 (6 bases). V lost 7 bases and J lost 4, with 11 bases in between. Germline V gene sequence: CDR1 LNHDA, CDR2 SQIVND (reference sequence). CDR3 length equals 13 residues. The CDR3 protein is CASNTGQYNEQFF. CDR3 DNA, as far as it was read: TGTGCCAGTAATACGGGACAATACAATGAG. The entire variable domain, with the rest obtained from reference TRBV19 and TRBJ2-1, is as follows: DGGITQSPKYLFRKEGQNVTLSCEQNLNHDAMYWYRQDPGQGLRLIYYSQIVNDFQKGDIAEGYSVSREKKESFPLTVTSAQKNPTAFYLCASNTGQYNEQFFGPGTRLTVL.